These T cell receptor beta chains were read from a single sample in a study of spatial heterogeneity in lung cancer. TCRdb fed the 5' RACE reads into MiXCR, producing one record per CDR3 protein. The sample comprises tens of thousands of distinct CDR3 sequences, 3.5% to 5.5% of which are singletons, and less than 35% rests with the top ten. Sample: PBMCs, taken at surgery. The source of these receptors is a male donor with early-stage non-small cell lung cancer. The CDR3 runs from the conserved cysteine through the conserved F or W. A D gene is named only where the DNA matches it firmly. Clone size is stated in some rows and not others, as once, few, many or a class when expanded.

V: TRBV29-1
J: TRBJ1-1
size: many
D: -
DNA: TGCAGCGTCGTTAGGATCACAGGGTCAGAGCGAGCTTTCTTT
CDR3: CSVVRITGSERAFF

V: TRBV6-2/TRBV6-3
J: TRBJ2-4
size: many
D: -
DNA: TGTGCCAGCTCCATTGGGGGGCGCAGAAACATTCAGTACTTC
CDR3: CASSIGGRRNIQYF

V: TRBV28
J: TRBJ1-1
size: many
D: TRBD1
DNA: TGTGCCAGCAGCCCCCTCCGGGACAGGGTAACTGAAGCTTTCTTT
CDR3: CASSPLRDRVTEAFF

V: TRBV5-1
J: TRBJ2-4
size: many
D: -
DNA: TGCGCCAGCAGCTTTCCCCCTTCGGGAAGGATGGCCAAAAACATTCAGTACTTC
CDR3: CASSFPPSGRMAKNIQYF

V: TRBV3-1
J: TRBJ2-3
size: many
D: TRBD2
DNA: TGTGCCAGCAGCCCCACTAGCGGTAGCACAGATACGCAGTATTTT
CDR3: CASSPTSGSTDTQYF

V: TRBV20-1
J: TRBJ2-3
size: many
D: -
DNA: TGCAGTGCTACCCGGTCCACAGATACGCAGTATTTT
CDR3: CSATRSTDTQYF

V: TRBV7-2
J: TRBJ2-5
size: -
D: -
DNA: TGTGCCAGCAGCTTAGGGCTAGGTACTCTAGAGACCCAGTACTTC
CDR3: CASSLGLGTLETQYF

V: TRBV7-2
J: TRBJ1-1
size: many
D: TRBD1
DNA: TGTGCCAGCAGCACTTGGACAGGGGGTACTGAAGCTTTCTTT
CDR3: CASSTWTGGTEAFF

V: TRBV5-4
J: TRBJ2-3
size: many
D: -
DNA: TGTGCCAGCAGCTTCCCGCTTGGGGATACGCAGTATTTT
CDR3: CASSFPLGDTQYF

V: TRBV28
J: TRBJ2-3
size: few
D: -
DNA: TGTGCCAGCAGTTCGGGACTCTCCAGCACAGATACGCAGTATTTT
CDR3: CASSSGLSSTDTQYF

V: TRBV5-1
J: TRBJ2-7
size: -
D: -
DNA: TGCGCCAGCAGCGAGCAACCTCTCTACGAGCAGTACTTC
CDR3: CASSEQPLYEQYF

V: TRBV5-1
J: TRBJ1-5
size: many
D: -
DNA: TGCGCCAGCAGCTTCACAGGAGGGGCCGAGCAGCCCCAGCATTTT
CDR3: CASSFTGGAEQPQHF

V: TRBV6-5
J: TRBJ1-2
size: many
D: -
DNA: TGTGCCAGCACCCCTACAGGGCAAAAAGGCTACACCTTC
CDR3: CASTPTGQKGYTF

V: TRBV27
J: TRBJ1-1
size: many
D: -
DNA: TGTGCCAGCAGTTTACGGGAATCTCGTAACAGGGCTTTCTTT
CDR3: CASSLRESRNRAFF

V: TRBV18
J: TRBJ2-5
size: many
D: TRBD2
DNA: TGTGCCAGCTCACGGTCGACGGCGGGAGGGACCCAAGAGACCCAGTACTTC
CDR3: CASSRSTAGGTQETQYF

V: TRBV9
J: TRBJ2-7
size: many
D: -
DNA: TGTGCCAGCAGCGTAGAGGCGGGCTCCACAGTATCCCAGTACTTC
CDR3: CASSVEAGSTVSQYF

V: TRBV7-3
J: TRBJ2-1
size: many
D: -
DNA: TGTGCCAGCAGCCCCGGGGAACGCACCGTCAATGAGCAGTTCTTC
CDR3: CASSPGERTVNEQFF

V: TRBV20-1
J: TRBJ2-2
size: many
D: TRBD1
DNA: TGCAGTGCTAGAGGGACAGGGGTGGGGACCGGGGAGCTGTTTTTT
CDR3: CSARGTGVGTGELFF

V: TRBV28
J: TRBJ2-7
size: many
D: -
DNA: TGTGCCAGCAGTTTGAAGGGGTTAACCTACGAGCAGTACTTC
CDR3: CASSLKGLTYEQYF

V: TRBV19
J: TRBJ1-1
size: many
D: -
DNA: TGTGCCAGCTCTGAGACAGTGAACACTGAAGCTTTCTTT
CDR3: CASSETVNTEAFF

V: TRBV30
J: TRBJ1-4
size: -
D: -
DNA: TGTGCCTGGAGTAACGGGGCAGGGAGGGAAAAACTGTTTTTT
CDR3: CAWSNGAGREKLFF

V: TRBV7-8
J: TRBJ2-7
size: many
D: -
DNA: TGTGCCAGCAGCGCGAAGGGTAGTAGCTCCTACGAGCAGTACTTC
CDR3: CASSAKGSSSYEQYF

V: TRBV20-1
J: TRBJ2-2
size: -
D: -
DNA: TGCAGTGCTAGAGATGGGGTAACCGGGGAGCTGTTTTTT
CDR3: CSARDGVTGELFF

V: TRBV28
J: TRBJ2-5
size: -
D: -
DNA: TGTGCCAGCAGGCTAAGTGGGAGAGAGACCCAGTACTTC
CDR3: CASRLSGRETQYF